These 22 T cell receptor beta chains share one sample of origin, sequenced in a study of CD8+CD57+ T cells in acquired aplastic anemia. According to the study, genomic DNA was the template for TCR beta VDJ and CDR3 profiling. MiXCR, run by TCRdb on the reads, gives a single entry per CDR3 protein. Of 310,000 or so distinct CDR3 sequences listed, under 60% are singletons. It was patients with CD8+CD57+ cell expansion by flow cytometry who were chosen for sequencing. The sequenced material came from sorted CD4+, CD8+, or CD8+CD57+ T cells (not recorded which) from PBMCs. The receptors were gathered from a human donor with aplastic anemia.

The chain employs TRBV7-2 and TRBJ1-6, with 9 bases aligning to TRBD1. Unmatched junction bases numbered 5, after V lost 5 bases and J lost 9 bases. This CDR3 region has 14 residues. Germline V gene data show CDR1 as SGHTA and CDR2 as FQGNSA. The CDR3 sequence: CASSADRGVSPLHF. The CDR3 DNA sequence: TGTGCCAGCAGCGCCGACAGGGGGGTTTCACCCCTCCACTTT.

This clonotype appeared once. This chain uses TRBV7-2 with TRBJ1-5; D not resolved. There are 15 residues in the CDR3. V dropped 0 bases and J dropped 2 bases, with 8 bases sitting between them. Germline V gene sequence: CDR1 SGHTA, CDR2 FQGNSA. The CDR3 region is CASSLAFGGNQPQHF. The CDR3 region has the DNA TGTGCCAGCAGCTTAGCTTTCGGGGGCAATCAGCCCCAGCATTTT.

The chain is built from TRBV12-3 or TRBV12-4 and TRBJ2-5; the D gene could be TRBD1 or TRBD2 (5 bases each). The CDR3 covers 15 residues. The germline V and J ends were trimmed by 5 bases and 2 bases, with 15 bases remaining between them. CDR3: CASSPPGPPQETQYF. CDR3 DNA: TGTGCCAGCAGTCCACCGGGACCCCCACAAGAGACCCAGTACTTC.

This clonotype was observed a few times. The chain uses TRBV10-3 and TRBJ1-5; no clear D. CDR1 is ENHRY, CDR2 SYGVKD, per germline. The ends were cut back, 2 bases at V and 3 bases at J, with 14 bases in the middle. There are 16 residues in the CDR3. The CDR3 nucleotides are TGTGCCATCAGTGAGACGGACGGCCAAGTCAATCAGCCCCAGCATTTT. Amino acids: CAISETDGQVNQPQHF.

V gene TRBV6-6 combines with J gene TRBJ1-2, with D tentatively TRBD1 (6 bases). This CDR3 is 16 amino acids long. Trimming shortened V by 0 bases and J by 0 bases, and 11 bases separated the two germline ends. CDR1 MNHNY and CDR2 SVGAGI come from the germline V gene (reference sequence). The CDR3 loop reads CASSYSRGPTNYGYTF. Written as DNA, the CDR3 is TGTGCCAGCAGTTACTCTCGGGGGCCGACTAACTATGGCTACACCTTC.

For this clonotype: At one of its ends the junction is not consistent with the germline gene, which may arise from a read error. This chain connects TRBV7-9 to TRBJ1-1; D remains unclear. Germline V CDR1 and CDR2: SEHNR, FQNEAQ (reference sequence). The CDR3 length is 16 residues. This CDR3 is CASSLGFQWAFTEAFF. The CDR3 DNA sequence: TGTGCCAGCAGCTTAGGATTCCAGTGGGCGTTCACTGAGGCTTTCTTT.

This clonotype was observed once. The chain couples TRBV9 to TRBJ2-5; 7 bases agree with TRBD1. Germline CDR1 SGDLS, CDR2 YYNGEE. The CDR3 has 16 residues. V trimming: 4 bases; J trimming: 2 bases; junction bases outside the gene matches: 11. CDR3 bases: TGTGCCAGCAGCAAAGGGATGGGGACAGCTCAAGAGACCCAGTACTTC. It codes for CASSKGMGTAQETQYF. The full variable domain, its missing parts supplied by reference TRBV9 and TRBJ2-5, is DSGVTQTPKHLITATGQRVTLRCSPRSGDLSVYWYQQSLDQGLQFLIQYYNGEERAKGNILERFSAQQFPDLHSELNLSSLELGDSALYFCASSKGMGTAQETQYFGPGTRLLVL.

In this sample, this clonotype turned up many times. The chain carries TRBV6-6 and TRBJ2-2; 9 positions match TRBD1. Germline loops: CDR1 MNHNY, CDR2 SVGAGI (reference sequence). The CDR3 covers 15 residues. With 4 bases clipped from V and 5 bases from J, the junction kept 5 bases outside the gene matches. The CDR3 nucleotides are TGTGCCAGCAGTTTACGGACAGGGGAAACCGGGGAGCTGTTTTTT. Encoded protein: CASSLRTGETGELFF.

This clonotype came up many times. The gene calls are TRBV20-1 and TRBJ2-3, with 9 bases lining up with TRBD1. The CDR3 is 15 residues long. The ends lost 5 bases at V and 4 bases at J; junction bases unmatched: 10. CDR1 and CDR2 (germline): DFQATT, SNEGSKA (reference sequence). The CDR3 DNA sequence: TGCAGTGCTGAAAAGGGACAGGGCCGGGCAGATACGCAGTATTTT. Translation gives CSAEKGQGRADTQYF.

The V gene is TRBV7-8, the J gene TRBJ2-7; D not resolved. With 0 bases removed from V and 5 bases from J, the gap between germline ends came to 11 bases. The V gene's germline CDR1 is SGHVS and CDR2 FQNEAQ. This CDR3 is built from 14 residues. The CDR3 loop reads CASSLARPVHEQYF. CDR3 sequence (DNA): TGTGCCAGCAGCTTAGCGCGCCCAGTTCACGAGCAGTACTTC.

The chain links TRBV4-1 to TRBJ2-7; the match to TRBD2 covers 13 bases. The CDR3 runs 15 residues. Unmatched junction bases numbered 3, after V lost 2 bases and J lost 5 bases. Per the germline V gene, CDR1 is MGHRA and CDR2 is YSYEKL. The CDR3: CASSQRGLAGNEQYF. In DNA, the CDR3 is TGCGCCAGCAGCCAACGGGGACTAGCGGGGAACGAGCAGTACTTC.

This clonotype was seen a handful of times. The gene calls are TRBV7-6 and TRBJ2-5, with D perhaps matching TRBD2 (5 bases). Germline V CDR1 and CDR2: SGHVS, FNYEAQ. V was shortened by 5 bases and J by 3 bases, with 13 bases between the two germline ends. The CDR3 has 14 amino acids. CDR3 DNA sequence: TGTGCCAGCAGCAGGATCCTGGAGGAAGAGACCCAGTACTTC. The encoded protein is CASSRILEEETQYF.

To note about this clonotype: Germline is not matched at one junction end, which may reflect a read error. The chain joins TRBV10-3 to TRBJ2-7, with 8 nucleotides matching TRBD1. The CDR3 is 14 amino acids. CDR1 and CDR2 (germline): ENHRY, SYGVKD. The CDR3 protein is CAIRGTGDIYEQHF. The CDR3 region has the DNA TGTGCCATCAGAGGGACAGGCGACATCTACGAGCAGCACTTC.

Ten or more counts support this clonotype. The chain carries TRBV20-1 and TRBJ1-6, with TRBD1 matching over 7 bases. This CDR3 has 14 residues. Germline CDR1 DFQATT, CDR2 SNEGSKA (reference sequence). The V segment lost 3 bases and the J segment 4 bases; nucleotides outside the gene matches: 3. The CDR3 region has the DNA TGCAGTGCTAGTATGGGACAGTATAATTCACCCCTCCACTTT. It specifies CSASMGQYNSPLHF.

A note on this clonotype: One end of the junction is discordant with germline, which a read error may explain. The chain has TRBV10-3 and TRBJ1-6; 9 bases match TRBD1. This CDR3 comprises 16 residues. Germline CDR1 ENHRY, CDR2 SYGVKD. CDR3 in DNA: TGTGCCAGCAGTTCCCTGACAGGGGGTTATAATTCACCCCTCCACTTT. This encodes CASSSLTGGYNSPLHF.

V is TRBV10-3 and J is TRBJ1-5, with a tentative D call TRBD1 (5 bases). Germline V lookup: CDR1 ENHRY, CDR2 SYGVKD. The germline V and J ends were trimmed by 8 bases and 5 bases, with 7 bases remaining between them. The CDR3 length is 11 residues. The CDR3 nucleotides read TGTGCCATCGGGGGGGATCAGCCCCAGCATTTT. Translating it yields CAIGGDQPQHF.

This clonotype showed up many times. This CDR3 reads CASSQGQLTTGYTF. CDR3 coding DNA: TGTGCCAGCAGTCAAGGACAGCTTACGACTGGCTACACCTTC. The chain links TRBV12-3 or TRBV12-4 to TRBJ1-2, with D perhaps matching TRBD1 (6 bases). The CDR3 runs 14 residues. The V end lost 5 bases, the J end lost 7 bases, and 17 bases lay between the germline ends.

The chain carries TRBV6-1 and TRBJ2-1, with D perhaps TRBD2 (6 bases). CDR3 size: 14 residues. Germline V gives CDR1 MNHNS, CDR2 SASEGT. V lost 0 bases to trimming and J lost 6 bases, with 9 bases between them. CDR3 sequence reads: CASSEAGGFNEQFF. CDR3 DNA: TGTGCCAGCAGTGAAGCCGGGGGATTCAATGAGCAGTTCTTC.

This clonotype was observed at least ten times. The J gene is TRBJ2-5, the V gene TRBV24-1, with D tentatively TRBD1 or TRBD2 (6 bases each). This CDR3 comprises 15 residues. Germline V gene lookup returns CDR1 KGHDR and CDR2 SFDVKD. V lost 0 bases and J 1 base, leaving 8 bases between the germline ends. The CDR3 bases are TGTGCCACCAGTGATTTGCGGGGGCCCCAAGAGACCCAGTACTTC. Translating gives CATSDLRGPQETQYF.

This sequence joins TRBV5-1 and TRBJ2-3; 7 bases map to TRBD2. The CDR3 extends over 18 amino acids. V lost 0 bases, J lost 1 base, and 11 bases stayed unmatched. Looked up from germline, CDR1 is SGHRS and CDR2 is YFSETQ. CDR3: CASSLAGGLGLGTDTQYF. DNA of the CDR3: TGCGCCAGCAGCTTGGCCGGGGGTCTAGGACTAGGCACAGATACGCAGTATTTT.

The DNA of the CDR3 is TGTGCCAGCAGCCCCTTGACTAGCGGGAGCTCCTACAATGAGCAGTTCTTC. It is translated as CASSPLTSGSSYNEQFF. V is TRBV11-3 and J is TRBJ2-1; 12 nucleotides agree with TRBD2. The trim removed 5 bases at V and 0 bases at J, leaving 5 bases unmatched. The CDR3 has 17 amino acids. Germline CDR1 reads SGHNT; CDR2 reads YENEEA.

This sequence joins TRBV7-8 and TRBJ2-7; maybe TRBD2 (6 bases). V was trimmed by 6 bases and J by 1 base, leaving 10 bases between them. The V gene's germline CDR1 is SGHVS and CDR2 FQNEAQ. The CDR3 consists of 13 residues. The CDR3, as DNA: TGTGCCAGCAGTTACGGGGGTTCCTACGAGCAGTACTTC. Its translation is CASSYGGSYEQYF.